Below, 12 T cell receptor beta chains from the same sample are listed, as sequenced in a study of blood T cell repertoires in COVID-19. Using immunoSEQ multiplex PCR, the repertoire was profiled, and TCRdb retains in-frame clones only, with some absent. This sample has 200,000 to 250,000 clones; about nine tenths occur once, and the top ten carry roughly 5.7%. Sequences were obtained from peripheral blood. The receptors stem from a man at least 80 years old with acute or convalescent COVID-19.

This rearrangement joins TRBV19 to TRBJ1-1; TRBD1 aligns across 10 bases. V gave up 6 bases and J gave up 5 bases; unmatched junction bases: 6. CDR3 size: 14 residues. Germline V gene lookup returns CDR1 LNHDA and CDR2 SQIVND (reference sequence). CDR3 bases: TGTGCCAGTAGCTCTGACAGGGGGCGGACTGAAGCTTTCTTT. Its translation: CASSSDRGRTEAFF.

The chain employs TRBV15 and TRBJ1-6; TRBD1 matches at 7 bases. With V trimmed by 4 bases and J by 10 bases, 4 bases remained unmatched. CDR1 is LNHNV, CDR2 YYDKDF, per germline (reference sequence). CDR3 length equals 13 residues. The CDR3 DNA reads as TGTGCCACCAGCAAAAACAGGGGATCACCCCTCCACTTT. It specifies CATSKNRGSPLHF.

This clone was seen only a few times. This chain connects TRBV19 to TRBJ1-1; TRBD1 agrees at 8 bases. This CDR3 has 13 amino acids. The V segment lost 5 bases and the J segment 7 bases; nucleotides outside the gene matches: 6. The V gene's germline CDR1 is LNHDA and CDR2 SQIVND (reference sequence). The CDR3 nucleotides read TGTGCCAGTAGTGCCCGGGACAGGAATGAAGCTTTCTTT. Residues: CASSARDRNEAFF.

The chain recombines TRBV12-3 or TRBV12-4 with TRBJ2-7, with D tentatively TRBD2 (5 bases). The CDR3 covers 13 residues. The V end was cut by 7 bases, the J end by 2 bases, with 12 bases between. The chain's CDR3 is CASTRGYAYEQYF. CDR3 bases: TGTGCCAGCACCCGGGGTTACGCCTACGAGCAGTACTTC.

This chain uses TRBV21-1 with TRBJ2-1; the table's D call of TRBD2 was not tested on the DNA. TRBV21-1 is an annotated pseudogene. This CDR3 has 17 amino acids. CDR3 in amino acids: CASSQKWSSGRAGEQFF. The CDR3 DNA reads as TGTGCCAGCAGCCAAAAGTGGTCTAGCGGGAGGGCGGGTGAGCAGTTCTTC.

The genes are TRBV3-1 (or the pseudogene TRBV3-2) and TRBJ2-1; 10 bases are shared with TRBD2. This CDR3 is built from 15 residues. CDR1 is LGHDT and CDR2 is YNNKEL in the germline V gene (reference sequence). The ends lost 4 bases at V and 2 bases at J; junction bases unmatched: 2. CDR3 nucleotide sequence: TGTGCCAGCAGCCGCACTAGCGGGACCTACAATGAGCAGTTCTTC. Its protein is CASSRTSGTYNEQFF.

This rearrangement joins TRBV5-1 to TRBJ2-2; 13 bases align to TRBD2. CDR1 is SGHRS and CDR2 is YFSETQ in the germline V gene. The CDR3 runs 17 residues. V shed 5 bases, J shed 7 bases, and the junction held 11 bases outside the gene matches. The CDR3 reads CASSIGLAGEFSGELFF. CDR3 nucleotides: TGCGCCAGCAGTATCGGACTAGCGGGAGAGTTTAGCGGGGAGCTGTTTTTT.

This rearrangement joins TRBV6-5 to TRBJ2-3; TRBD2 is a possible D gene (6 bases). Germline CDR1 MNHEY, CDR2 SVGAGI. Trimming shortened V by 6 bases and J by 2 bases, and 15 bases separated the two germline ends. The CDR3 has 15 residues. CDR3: CASSSAGHVTDTQYF. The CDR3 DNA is TGTGCCAGCAGCTCCGCGGGGCATGTCACAGATACGCAGTATTTT.

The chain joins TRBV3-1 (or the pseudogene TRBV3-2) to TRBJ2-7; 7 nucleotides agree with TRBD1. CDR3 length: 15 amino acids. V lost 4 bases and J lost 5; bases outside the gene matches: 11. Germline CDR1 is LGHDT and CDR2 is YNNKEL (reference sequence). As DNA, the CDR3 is TGTGCCAGCAGCCCCCAGGGGGTCTTGAGCGACGAGCAGTACTTC. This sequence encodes CASSPQGVLSDEQYF.

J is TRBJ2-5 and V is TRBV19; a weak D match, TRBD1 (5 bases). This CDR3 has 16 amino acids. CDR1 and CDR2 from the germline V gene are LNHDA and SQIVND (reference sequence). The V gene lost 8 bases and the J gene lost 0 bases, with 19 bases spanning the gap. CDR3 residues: CASRSWGSKNQETQYF. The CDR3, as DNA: TGTGCCAGTCGCTCCTGGGGCTCTAAAAACCAAGAGACCCAGTACTTC.

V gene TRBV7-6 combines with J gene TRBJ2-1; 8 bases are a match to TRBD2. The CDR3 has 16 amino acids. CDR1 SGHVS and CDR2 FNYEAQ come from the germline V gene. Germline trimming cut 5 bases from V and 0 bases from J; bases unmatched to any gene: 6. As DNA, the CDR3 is TGTGCCAGCAGCGCTAGCGGGCCAAGCTCCTACAATGAGCAGTTCTTC. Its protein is CASSASGPSSYNEQFF.

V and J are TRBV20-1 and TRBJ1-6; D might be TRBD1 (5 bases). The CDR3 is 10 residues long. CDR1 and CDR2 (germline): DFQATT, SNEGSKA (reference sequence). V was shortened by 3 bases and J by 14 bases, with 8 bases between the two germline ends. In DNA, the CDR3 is TGCAGTGCTAGGGGGCCCACCCTCCACTTT. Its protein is CSARGPTLHF.